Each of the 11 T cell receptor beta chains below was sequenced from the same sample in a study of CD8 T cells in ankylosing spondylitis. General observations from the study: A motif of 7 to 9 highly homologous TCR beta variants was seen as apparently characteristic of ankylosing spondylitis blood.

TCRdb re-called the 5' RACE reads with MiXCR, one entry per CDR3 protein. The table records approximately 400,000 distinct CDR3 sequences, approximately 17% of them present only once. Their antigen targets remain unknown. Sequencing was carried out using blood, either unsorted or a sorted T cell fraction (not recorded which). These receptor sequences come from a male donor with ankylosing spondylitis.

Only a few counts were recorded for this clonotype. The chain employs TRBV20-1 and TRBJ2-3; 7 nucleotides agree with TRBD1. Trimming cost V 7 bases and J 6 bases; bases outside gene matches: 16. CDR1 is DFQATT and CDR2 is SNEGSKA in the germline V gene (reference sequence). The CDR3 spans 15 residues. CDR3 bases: TGCAGTGTCCGTCGGTCCAGGGGGAAAATGGATACGCAGTATTTT. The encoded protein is CSVRRSRGKMDTQYF.

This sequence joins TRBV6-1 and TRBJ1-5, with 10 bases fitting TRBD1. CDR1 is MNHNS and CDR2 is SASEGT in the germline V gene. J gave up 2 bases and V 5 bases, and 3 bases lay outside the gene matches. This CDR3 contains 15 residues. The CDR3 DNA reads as TGTGCCAGCAGTAGACAGGGGGCGCGCAATCAGCCCCAGCATTTT. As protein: CASSRQGARNQPQHF.

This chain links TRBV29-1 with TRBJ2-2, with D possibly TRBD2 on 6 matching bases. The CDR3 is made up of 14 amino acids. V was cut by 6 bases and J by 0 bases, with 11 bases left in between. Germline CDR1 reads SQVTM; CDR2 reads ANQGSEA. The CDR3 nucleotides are TGCAGCGTCTCTCCGGGGGCGAACACCGGGGAGCTGTTTTTT. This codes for CSVSPGANTGELFF.

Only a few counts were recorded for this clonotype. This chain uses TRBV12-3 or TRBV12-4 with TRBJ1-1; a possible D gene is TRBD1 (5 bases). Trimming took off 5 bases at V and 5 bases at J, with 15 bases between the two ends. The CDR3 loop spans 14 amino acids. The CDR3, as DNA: TGTGCCAGCAGTCCGGTCCAGGGTGGAACTGAAGCTTTCTTT. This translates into CASSPVQGGTEAFF.

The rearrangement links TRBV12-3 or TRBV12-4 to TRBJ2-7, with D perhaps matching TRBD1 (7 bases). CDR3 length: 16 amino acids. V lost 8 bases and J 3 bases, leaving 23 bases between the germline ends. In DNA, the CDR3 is TGTGCCAGCTCCCCGGCGGGGCAGGGGGTCAACTACGAGCAGTACTTC. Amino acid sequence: CASSPAGQGVNYEQYF.

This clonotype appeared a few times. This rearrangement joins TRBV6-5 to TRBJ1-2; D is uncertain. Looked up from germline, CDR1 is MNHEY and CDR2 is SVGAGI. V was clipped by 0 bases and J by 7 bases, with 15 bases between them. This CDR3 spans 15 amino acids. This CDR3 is CASSYSFPLHGGYTF. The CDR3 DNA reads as TGTGCCAGCAGTTACTCGTTCCCTTTGCATGGTGGCTACACCTTC.

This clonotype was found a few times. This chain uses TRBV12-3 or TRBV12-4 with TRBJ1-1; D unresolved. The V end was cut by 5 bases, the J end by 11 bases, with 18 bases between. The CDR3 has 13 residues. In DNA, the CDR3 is TGTGCCAGCAGTCCCACCCCCCCCAGAAGGGCTTTCTTT. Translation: CASSPTPPRRAFF.

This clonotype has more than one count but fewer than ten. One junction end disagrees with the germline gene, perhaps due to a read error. CDR3 residues: CASKLAGSNEQFF. The CDR3 DNA sequence: TGTGCTAGCAAGTTAGCGGGGAGCAATGAGCAGTTCTTC. The chain uses TRBV7-7 and TRBJ2-1; 8 positions match TRBD2. CDR1 SSHAT and CDR2 FNYEAQ come from the germline V gene (reference sequence). This CDR3 has 13 amino acids.

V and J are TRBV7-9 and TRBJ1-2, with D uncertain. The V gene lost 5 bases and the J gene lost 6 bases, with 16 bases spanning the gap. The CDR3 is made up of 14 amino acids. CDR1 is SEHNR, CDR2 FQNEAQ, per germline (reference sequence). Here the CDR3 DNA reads TGTGCCAGCAGCCCTTCCCAGCGATGGGATGGCTACACCTTC. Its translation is CASSPSQRWDGYTF.

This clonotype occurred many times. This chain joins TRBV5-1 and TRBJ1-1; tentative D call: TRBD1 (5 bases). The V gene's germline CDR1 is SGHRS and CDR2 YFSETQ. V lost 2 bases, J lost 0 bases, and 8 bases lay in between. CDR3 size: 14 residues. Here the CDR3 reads CASSFGAMNTEAFF. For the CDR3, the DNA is TGCGCCAGCAGCTTCGGGGCAATGAACACTGAAGCTTTCTTT.

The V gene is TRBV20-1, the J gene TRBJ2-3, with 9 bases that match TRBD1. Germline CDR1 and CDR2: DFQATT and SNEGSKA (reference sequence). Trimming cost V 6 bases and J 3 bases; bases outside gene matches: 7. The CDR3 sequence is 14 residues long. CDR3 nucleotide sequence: TGCAGTGCATCCGGGACAGGGCGAACAGATACGCAGTATTTT. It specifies CSASGTGRTDTQYF.